This is a list of T cell receptor beta chains from one sample in a study of blood T cell repertoires in COVID-19. The data were produced by immunoSEQ multiplex PCR, yet TCRdb's version contains in-frame clones alone and is incomplete. Of 310,000 or so clones detected, about 90% appear once; the ten largest clones hold 2.2%. The sequenced sample was peripheral blood. The receptors originated from a woman in her fifties or sixties who had recovered from COVID-19. Each CDR3 is given with its conserved first and last residue. Fields, in order: D gene, J gene, V gene, CDR3 protein, CDR3 DNA. A D gene is named only where the DNA matches it firmly.

>TRBD2|TRBJ2-7|TRBV30
CAWKPGDYRGFGEQYF
TGTGCCTGGAAACCCGGGGACTACCGGGGTTTCGGCGAGCAGTACTTC
>TRBD1|TRBJ2-5|TRBV28
CASSWGTGHLQETQYF
TGTGCCAGCAGTTGGGGGACAGGGCATTTACAAGAGACCCAGTACTTC
>-|TRBJ2-4|TRBV11-2
CASSLDQVLPRAKNIQYF
TGTGCCAGCAGCTTAGATCAGGTTCTGCCAAGGGCCAAAAACATTCAGTACTTC
>TRBD2|TRBJ2-1|TRBV9
CASSVATGTTSSYNEQFF
TGTGCCAGCAGCGTAGCTACGGGGACTACCAGCTCCTACAATGAGCAGTTCTTC
>TRBD1|TRBJ2-5|TRBV3-1/TRBV3-2
CASSETGVWRETQYF
TGTGCCAGCAGCGAGACAGGGGTATGGAGAGAGACCCAGTACTTC
>-|TRBJ2-7|TRBV28
CASSGQTSSYEQYF
TGTGCCAGCAGTGGGCAGACGAGCTCCTACGAGCAGTACTTC
>-|TRBJ1-2|TRBV28
CASSRLDLAEGGYTF
TGTGCCAGCAGCCGCCTCGACCTGGCAGAGGGTGGCTACACCTTC
>TRBD1|TRBJ1-6|TRBV28
CASSLSGTGRSPLHF
TGTGCCAGCAGTTTAAGTGGGACAGGGAGATCACCCCTCCACTTT
>-|TRBJ1-1|TRBV6-2/TRBV6-3
CASSRFGQTNTEAFF
TGTGCCAGCAGTCGTTTTGGGCAGACCAACACTGAAGCTTTCTTT
>-|TRBJ1-1|TRBV5-1
CASSLQGGTEAFF
TGCGCCAGCAGCTTACAGGGTGGCACTGAAGCTTTCTTT
>-|TRBJ1-1|TRBV5-6
CASSLASGVEF
TGTGCCAGCAGCTTGGCTTCCGGGGTAGAGTTT
>-|TRBJ2-3|TRBV19
CASSIWGSTDTQYF
TGTGCCAGTAGTATTTGGGGCAGCACAGATACGCAGTATTTT
>-|TRBJ2-1|TRBV10-3
CAIKRSIGQLYNEQFF
TGTGCCATCAAGAGGTCGATCGGACAGCTATACAATGAGCAGTTCTTC
>TRBD1|TRBJ2-7|TRBV11-2
CASSLSGTGWEQYF
TGTGCCAGCAGCTTATCCGGGACAGGGTGGGAGCAGTACTTC
>-|TRBJ2-6|TRBV19
CASSPRRGRAGANVLTF
TGTGCCAGTAGTCCTCGCCGTGGCAGGGCCGGGGCCAACGTCCTGACTTTC
>TRBD1|TRBJ2-6|TRBV7-2
CASSLATGVFTGANVLTF
TGTGCCAGCAGCTTAGCGACAGGGGTTTTCACTGGGGCCAACGTCCTGACTTTC
>-|TRBJ1-1|TRBV7-8
CASGTTGNTEAFF
TGTGCCAGCGGAACGACAGGGAACACTGAAGCTTTCTTT